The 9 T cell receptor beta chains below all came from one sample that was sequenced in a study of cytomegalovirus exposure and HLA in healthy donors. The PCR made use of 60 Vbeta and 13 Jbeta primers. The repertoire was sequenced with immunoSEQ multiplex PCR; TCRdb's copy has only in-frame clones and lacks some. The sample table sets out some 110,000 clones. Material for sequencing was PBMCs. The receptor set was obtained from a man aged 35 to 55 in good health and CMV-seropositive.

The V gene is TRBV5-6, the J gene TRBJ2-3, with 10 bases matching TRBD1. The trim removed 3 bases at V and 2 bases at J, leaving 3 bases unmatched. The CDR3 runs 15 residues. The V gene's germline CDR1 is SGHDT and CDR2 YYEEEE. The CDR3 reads CASSSGQGYTDTQYF. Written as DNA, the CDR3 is TGTGCCAGCAGCTCGGGACAGGGGTACACAGATACGCAGTATTTT.

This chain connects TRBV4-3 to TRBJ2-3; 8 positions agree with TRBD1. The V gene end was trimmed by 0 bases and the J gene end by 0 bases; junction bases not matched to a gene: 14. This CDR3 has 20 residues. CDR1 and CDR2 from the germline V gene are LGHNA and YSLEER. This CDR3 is CASSQDVAGGPSGSTDTQYF. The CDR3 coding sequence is TGCGCCAGCAGCCAAGATGTGGCAGGGGGCCCCTCGGGGAGCACAGATACGCAGTATTTT.

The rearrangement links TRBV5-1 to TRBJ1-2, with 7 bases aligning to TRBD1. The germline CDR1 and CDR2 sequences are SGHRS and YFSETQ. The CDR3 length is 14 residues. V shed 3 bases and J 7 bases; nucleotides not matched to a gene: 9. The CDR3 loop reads CASSYLQGQVGYTF. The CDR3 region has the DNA TGCGCCAGCAGCTACTTACAGGGGCAGGTTGGCTACACCTTC.

CDR3 nucleotides: TGTGCCAGTAGTATCCTAACGGTCGCAGGGGGCCAGGAGACCCAGTACTTC. Translating gives CASSILTVAGGQETQYF. The V gene is TRBV19, the J gene TRBJ2-5; 8 bases line up with TRBD1. The CDR3 consists of 17 residues. V shed 3 bases and J 5 bases; nucleotides not matched to a gene: 14. Germline CDR1 LNHDA, CDR2 SQIVND (reference sequence).

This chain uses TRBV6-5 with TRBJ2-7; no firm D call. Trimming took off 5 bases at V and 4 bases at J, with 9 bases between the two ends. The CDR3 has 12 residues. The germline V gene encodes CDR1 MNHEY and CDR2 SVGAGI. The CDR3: CASSPTGYEQYF. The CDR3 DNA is TGTGCCAGCAGTCCAACGGGTTACGAGCAGTACTTC.

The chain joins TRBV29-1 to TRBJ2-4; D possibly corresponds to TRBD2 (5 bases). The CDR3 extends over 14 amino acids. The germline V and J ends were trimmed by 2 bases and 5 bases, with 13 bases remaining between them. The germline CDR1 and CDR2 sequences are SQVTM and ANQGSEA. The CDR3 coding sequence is TGCAGCGTTGAAAAGGGTCGGGGAGAAAACATTCAGTACTTC. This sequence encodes CSVEKGRGENIQYF.

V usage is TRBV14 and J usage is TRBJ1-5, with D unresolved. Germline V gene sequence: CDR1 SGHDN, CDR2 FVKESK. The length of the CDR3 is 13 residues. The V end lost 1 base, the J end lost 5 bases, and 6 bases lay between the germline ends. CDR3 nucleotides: TGTGCCAGCAGCCAAGCGGGAGATCAGCCCCAGCATTTT. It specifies CASSQAGDQPQHF.

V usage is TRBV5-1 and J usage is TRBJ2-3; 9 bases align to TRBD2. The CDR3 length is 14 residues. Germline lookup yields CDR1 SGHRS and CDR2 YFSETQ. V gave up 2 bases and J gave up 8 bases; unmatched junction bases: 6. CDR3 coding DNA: TGCGCCAGCAGCTTTAGCGGGAGAATAACTACGCAGTATTTT. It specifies CASSFSGRITTQYF.

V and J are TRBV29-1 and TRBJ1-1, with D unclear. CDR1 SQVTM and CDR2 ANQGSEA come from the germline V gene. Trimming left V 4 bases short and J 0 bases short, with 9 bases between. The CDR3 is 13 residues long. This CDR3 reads CSVAEVMNTEAFF. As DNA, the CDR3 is TGCAGCGTTGCTGAGGTCATGAACACTGAAGCTTTCTTT.